Shown below are 8 T cell receptor beta chains from a single sample sequenced in a study of cytomegalovirus exposure and HLA in healthy donors. PCR used 60 Vbeta primers and 13 Jbeta primers. The table came from immunoSEQ multiplex PCR; TCRdb's copy has only in-frame clones and leaves some out. The sample has 100,000 or so clones; 70% to 80% are singletons. Sequenced: PBMCs. All receptors derive from a woman in her late teens or twenties in good health and CMV-seropositive.

The chain joins TRBV27 to TRBJ1-2; D unresolved. CDR1 and CDR2 from the germline V gene are MNHEY and SMNVEV (reference sequence). V was pared by 0 bases and J by 8 bases, with 13 bases between. This CDR3 has 14 residues. The CDR3 region is CASSLSERGGGYTF. CDR3 coding DNA: TGTGCCAGCAGTTTATCGGAACGGGGAGGAGGCTACACCTTC.

This clone was observed a single time. V gene TRBV27 combines with J gene TRBJ2-7; 12 positions agree with TRBD2. Per germline, CDR1 MNHEY and CDR2 SMNVEV (reference sequence). The CDR3 length is 16 residues. Germline trimming cut 2 bases from V and 3 bases from J; bases unmatched to any gene: 5. The CDR3 nucleotides are TGTGCCAGCAGTTTACTAGCGGGAGGGCCCAGCTACGAGCAGTACTTC. This gives the protein CASSLLAGGPSYEQYF.

This clone came up once. The chain recombines TRBV7-9 with TRBJ2-5, with a tentative D call TRBD2 (6 bases). CDR1 and CDR2 from the germline V gene are SEHNR and FQNEAQ (reference sequence). V lost 2 bases and J lost 1, with 11 bases in between. The CDR3 sequence is 15 residues long. This chain's CDR3 is CASSLSTGSQETQYF. The CDR3 coding sequence is TGTGCCAGCAGCTTATCTACCGGGAGCCAAGAGACCCAGTACTTC.

The CDR3 DNA is TGTGCCAGCAGTTTTCTAGCGACGTACAACGAGCAGTACTTC. As protein: CASSFLATYNEQYF. V usage is TRBV28 and J usage is TRBJ2-7; TRBD2 is a possible D gene (6 bases). Germline assignment: CDR1 MDHEN and CDR2 SYDVKM. V gave up 3 bases and J gave up 5 bases, with 14 bases separating them. The CDR3 runs 14 residues.

The chain recombines TRBV27 with TRBJ2-7, with 7 nucleotides matching TRBD2. V lost 2 bases to trimming and J lost 0 bases; unmatched junction nucleotides: 7. Germline lookup yields CDR1 MNHEY and CDR2 SMNVEV (reference sequence). The CDR3 totals 16 residues. The DNA for the CDR3 is TGTGCCAGCAGTTTAAAAGGAGGCGGGAGCTCCTACGAGCAGTACTTC. Translated: CASSLKGGGSSYEQYF.

V is TRBV27 and J is TRBJ2-1, with D hard to call. The CDR3 loop spans 16 amino acids. Between the trimmed V and J ends, which lost 0 bases and 7 bases, there was a span of 16 bases. Germline CDR1 and CDR2: MNHEY and SMNVEV (reference sequence). The CDR3, as DNA: TGTGCCAGCAGTTTATCTCCACCCGGCGTGACAAATGAGCAGTTCTTC. Protein sequence: CASSLSPPGVTNEQFF.

The chain joins TRBV5-1 to TRBJ1-3; D uncertain. CDR1 is SGHRS and CDR2 is YFSETQ in the germline V gene. The CDR3 runs 15 residues. Trimming cost V 0 bases and J 2 bases, with 9 bases left between them. Written as DNA, the CDR3 is TGCGCCAGCAGCTTGGACAGCTCGGCTGGAAACACCATATATTTT. This gives the protein CASSLDSSAGNTIYF. Complete variable domain (other parts from reference TRBV5-1 and TRBJ1-3): KAGVTQTPRYLIKTRGQQVTLSCSPISGHRSVSWYQQTPGQGLQFLFEYFSETQRNKGNFPGRFSGRQFSNSRSEMNVSTLELGDSALYLCASSLDSSAGNTIYFGEGSWLTVV.

The genes are TRBV18 and TRBJ2-7, with D possibly being TRBD1 (6 bases). V was pared by 3 bases and J by 5 bases, with 17 bases between. The CDR3 is 15 residues long. Germline CDR1 and CDR2: KGHSH and LQKENI. DNA for the CDR3: TGTGCCAGCTCACCGGCGAAAGGGGGATGGAACGAGCAGTACTTC. Its translation: CASSPAKGGWNEQYF. Complete variable domain (other parts from reference TRBV18 and TRBJ2-7): NAGVMQNPRHLVRRRGQEARLRCSPMKGHSHVYWYRQLPEEGLKFMVYLQKENIIDESGMPKERFSAEFPKEGPSILRIQQVVRGDSAAYFCASSPAKGGWNEQYFGPGTRLTVT.